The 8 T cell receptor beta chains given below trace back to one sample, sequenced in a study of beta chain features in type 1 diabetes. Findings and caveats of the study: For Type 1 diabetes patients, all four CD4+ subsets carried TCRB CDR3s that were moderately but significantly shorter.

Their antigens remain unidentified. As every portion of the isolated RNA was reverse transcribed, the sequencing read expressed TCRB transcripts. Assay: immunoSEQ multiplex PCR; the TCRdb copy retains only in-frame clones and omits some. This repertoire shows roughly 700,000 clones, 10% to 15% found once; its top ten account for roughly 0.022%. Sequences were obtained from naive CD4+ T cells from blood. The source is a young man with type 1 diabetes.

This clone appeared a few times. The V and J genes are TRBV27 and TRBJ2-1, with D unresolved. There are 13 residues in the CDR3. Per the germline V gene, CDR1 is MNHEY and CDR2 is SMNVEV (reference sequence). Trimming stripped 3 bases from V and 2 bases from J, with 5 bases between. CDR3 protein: CASSFPPYNEQFF. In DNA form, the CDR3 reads TGTGCCAGCAGTTTCCCCCCCTACAATGAGCAGTTCTTC.

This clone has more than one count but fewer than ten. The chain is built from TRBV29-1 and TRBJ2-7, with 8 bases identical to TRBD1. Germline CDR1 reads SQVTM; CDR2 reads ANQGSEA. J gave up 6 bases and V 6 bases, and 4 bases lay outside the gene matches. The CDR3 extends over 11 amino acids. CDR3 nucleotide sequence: TGCAGCGTAGGACAGGGCGGCGAGCAGTACTTC. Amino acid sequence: CSVGQGGEQYF.

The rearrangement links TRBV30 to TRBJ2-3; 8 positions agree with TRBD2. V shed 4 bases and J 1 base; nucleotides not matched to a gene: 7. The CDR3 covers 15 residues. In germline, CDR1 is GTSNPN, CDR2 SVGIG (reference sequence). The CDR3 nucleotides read TGTGCCTGGATGGTCGGGGGGGCGGGCACAGATACGCAGTATTTT. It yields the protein CAWMVGGAGTDTQYF.

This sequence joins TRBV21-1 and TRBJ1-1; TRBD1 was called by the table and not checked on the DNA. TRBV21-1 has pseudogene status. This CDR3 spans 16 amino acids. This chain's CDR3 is CASSEWWERQYTEAFF. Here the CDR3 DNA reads TGTGCCAGCAGCGAATGGTGGGAAAGACAGTACACTGAAGCTTTCTTT.

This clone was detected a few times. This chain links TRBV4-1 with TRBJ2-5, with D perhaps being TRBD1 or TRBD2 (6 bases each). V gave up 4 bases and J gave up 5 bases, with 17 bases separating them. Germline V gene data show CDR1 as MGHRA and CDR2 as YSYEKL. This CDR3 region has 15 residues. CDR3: CASSRGDGGKETQYF. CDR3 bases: TGCGCCAGCAGCCGAGGGGACGGGGGCAAGGAGACCCAGTACTTC.

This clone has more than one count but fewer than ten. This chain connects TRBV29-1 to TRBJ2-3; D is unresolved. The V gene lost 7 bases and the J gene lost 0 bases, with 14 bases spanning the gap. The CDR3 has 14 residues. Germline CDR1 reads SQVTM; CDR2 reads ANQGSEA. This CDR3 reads CSALRASSTDTQYF. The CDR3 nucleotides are TGCAGCGCCCTTCGGGCTTCTAGCACAGATACGCAGTATTTT.

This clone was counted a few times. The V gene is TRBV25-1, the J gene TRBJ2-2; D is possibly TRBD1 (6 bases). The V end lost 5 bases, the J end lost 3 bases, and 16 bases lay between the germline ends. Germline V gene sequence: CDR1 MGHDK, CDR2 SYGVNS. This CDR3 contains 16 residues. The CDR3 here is CASSPSQGLDTGELFF. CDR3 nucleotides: TGTGCCAGCAGTCCCAGTCAGGGGCTTGACACCGGGGAGCTGTTTTTT.

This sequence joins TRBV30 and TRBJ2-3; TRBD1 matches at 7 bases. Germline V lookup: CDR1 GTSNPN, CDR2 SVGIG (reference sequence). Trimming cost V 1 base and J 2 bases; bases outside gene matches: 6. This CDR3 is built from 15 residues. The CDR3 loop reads CAWSGGTGDTDTQYF. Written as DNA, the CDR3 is TGTGCCTGGAGTGGTGGTACAGGGGACACAGATACGCAGTATTTT.